This T cell receptor beta chain originates from a study of a mutant IDH1 vaccine in newly diagnosed glioma (dated by TCRdb to the early 2020s). For the study in its entirety: Vaccination was initiated 4-6 weeks after radiotherapy alone, or concurrently with temozolomide cycles in the chemotherapy-containing groups. Of the approximately 30 treated patients, around 62% were male and roughly 38% were female, and a mean age of roughly 40 years was recorded. Prior to enrollment, patients had been given standard therapy consisting of radiotherapy alone, temozolomide alone, or radiochemotherapy with temozolomide, with the combination given to most patients. Visit V12 was the week-35 safety follow-up and visit V13 was the week-47 end of study. Six visits were used for peripheral blood collection: V03 (baseline), V05, V07, V10, V12 and V13. Longitudinal TCRB deep sequencing was performed for about two dozen treated patients wherever samples were available for exploratory analyses. The investigation overall reported the following: PBMC samples for TCRB deep sequencing were selected based on availability. No apparent relationship was observed between pseudoprogression and alterations in the top peripheral T cell clonotypes detected by TCRB sequencing. The authors stated that sample limitations prevented analyses of patient blood samples from being reproduced. Immune responses induced by the vaccine were seen in around 93% of patients across multiple MHC alleles.

Concerning this clone: What antigen it recognizes has not been identified. The input lacks base qualities; no much larger clone sits a single base away.

This specimen's time point label, interpreted: week 47, end of study. Each vaccine dose, consisting of 300 ug of a 20-mer mutant IDH1 peptide in Montanide, was administered subcutaneously with topical imiquimod. Across visits V03 through V10, patients got a total of eight vaccinations, given in weeks 1, 3, 5, 7, 11, 15, 19 and 23. The donors had newly diagnosed IDH1-mutant astrocytomas of WHO grade 3 or 4 that showed loss of nuclear ATRX. The samples were drawn from NOA16, a multicentre, single-arm, open-label phase I trial in Germany that tested a mutant IDH1 peptide vaccine in humans for the first time. Genomic DNA for TCRB sequencing was isolated from EDTA blood with the DNeasy Blood and Tissue Kit. The CDR3 contains 14 residues, cysteine and phenylalanine counted. CDR3 DNA is the only sequence kept; it has 42 bases, read in frame from the first base. V was cut back by 5 bases and J by 8 bases, leaving a gap of 15 bases between them. Taken from the germline V gene (reference sequence), the CDR1 and CDR2 loops are WNHNN and SYGVQD.

Library preparation employed the immunoSEQ multiplex PCR assay. Rearranged TCR beta chain sequences were amplified with the hsTCRB Kit following the manufacturer's protocol. TCRB libraries were sequenced on an Illumina MiSeq. The published analysis was carried out like this. The proprietary platform of the kit vendor was used for demultiplexing, trimming and gene mapping. TCRdb stores this immuneACCESS table with in-frame sequences only. Part of the clones is absent; in the studies checked, under half of the shortfall reflects unresolved V genes, and no reason is known for the rest. That table gives V, J and clone size, and the DNA gave D and trimming. Counted in this sample were some 50,000 clones; less than 75% of them appeared once. About 4.8% of the sample is in the top ten clones.

This TCR derives from a middle-aged man with glioma. Some clones in this sample may be carry-over from other donors' samples. The chain was built from TRBV10-1 and TRBJ1-4; a tentative D match to TRBD1 spans 5 bases. The sample consisted of peripheral blood mononuclear cells (PBMCs), taken from a glioma patient whose treatment included an IDH1 peptide vaccine. The nucleotide sequence reads TGCGCCAGCAGTCAGCCAGGCCGGGGGGAAAAACTGTTTTTT. It specifies CASSQPGRGEKLFF.